The table lists the clone carrying this T cell receptor (beta chain) with a few counts. These data belong to a study of molecular identifiers for immune sequencing clone quantification. The germline V gene encodes CDR1 SNHLY and CDR2 FYNNEI. V was clipped by 2 bases and J by 3 bases; unmatched bases: 3. This CDR3 region has 15 residues. TCRdb itself ran the PCR reads through MiXCR, one entry per CDR3 protein. The sample includes 350,000 or so distinct CDR3 sequences, over 20% seen only once; the top ten take 0.75% to 0.85%. Sequenced material: naive CD8+ T cells from blood, with Jurkat cell RNA spiked in. Regarding subset: FACS-sorted CD8+CD4-CCR7+CD45RA+ naive T cells. This chain uses TRBV2 with TRBJ1-1; 10 positions agree with TRBD1. The source is a human donor in good health. Some libraries in this study had Jurkat cell RNA spiked in. The CDR3 sequence: CASSEWTGGDTEAFF. In DNA, the CDR3 is TGTGCCAGCAGTGAATGGACAGGGGGGGACACTGAAGCTTTCTTT.